The 22 T cell receptor beta chains reported below all come from one sample, sequenced in a study of T cell responses to AZD1222 COVID-19 vaccine. Clones were read by immunoSEQ multiplex PCR, and TCRdb kept only the in-frame ones, dropping some. This table holds over 70,000 clones, 85% found once. This material consisted of peripheral blood, taken on day 0 of AZD1222 vaccination. The receptor source for this set is an adult in good health.

The J gene is TRBJ2-3, the V gene TRBV20-1, with D unclear. V shed 0 bases and J shed 4 bases, with 2 bases lying between them. Germline loops: CDR1 DFQATT, CDR2 SNEGSKA (reference sequence). The CDR3 length is 11 residues. The CDR3: CSAREADTQYF. The DNA of the CDR3 is TGCAGTGCTAGAGAAGCAGATACGCAGTATTTT.

In this sample, this clone turned up once. This chain connects TRBV5-4 to TRBJ2-3; 13 nucleotides align to TRBD2. This CDR3 has 16 amino acids. Germline CDR1 is SGHNT and CDR2 is YYREEE (reference sequence). V gave up 5 bases and J gave up 5 bases; unmatched junction bases: 8. DNA for the CDR3: TGTGCCAGCAGATCAGCGGGACTAGCGGGGAGAGATACGCAGTATTTT. Translation: CASRSAGLAGRDTQYF.

The chain employs TRBV6-5 and TRBJ2-1; 9 bases are a match to TRBD1. Germline V gene sequence: CDR1 MNHEY, CDR2 SVGAGI. The CDR3 is 14 amino acids. The ends lost 6 bases at V and 3 bases at J; junction bases unmatched: 3. CDR3 protein: CASRGQGFYNEQFF. The CDR3 DNA is TGTGCCAGCAGGGGACAGGGCTTCTACAATGAGCAGTTCTTC.

The rearrangement joins TRBV10-3 to TRBJ1-2, with unresolved D. This CDR3 region has 13 residues. Trimming pared 7 bases from V and 4 bases from J, leaving 13 bases between. Germline values: CDR1 ENHRY, CDR2 SYGVKD. CDR3 in DNA: TGTGCCATCACCGGACCTAGTTTCTATGGCTACACCTTC. Its translation: CAITGPSFYGYTF.

The chain has TRBV5-1 and TRBJ1-3, with unresolved D. Germline loops: CDR1 SGHRS, CDR2 YFSETQ. Trimming pared 0 bases from V and 3 bases from J, leaving 7 bases between. The CDR3 loop spans 14 amino acids. This chain's CDR3 is CASSLAGSGNTIYF. The CDR3 region has the DNA TGCGCCAGCAGCTTGGCCGGCAGTGGAAACACCATATATTTT. The full variable domain, with the rest looked up from reference TRBV5-1 and TRBJ1-3, is KAGVTQTPRYLIKTRGQQVTLSCSPISGHRSVSWYQQTPGQGLQFLFEYFSETQRNKGNFPGRFSGRQFSNSRSEMNVSTLELGDSALYLCASSLAGSGNTIYFGEGSWLTVV.

The chain carries TRBV9 and TRBJ2-5; 9 nucleotides align to TRBD2. The J segment lost 5 bases and the V segment lost 3 bases, leaving 8 bases of the junction unmatched. This CDR3 has 15 amino acids. Germline V gene data show CDR1 as SGDLS and CDR2 as YYNGEE. The CDR3 sequence: CASSALAGAWETQYF. The CDR3 nucleotides read TGTGCCAGCAGCGCTTTAGCGGGAGCTTGGGAGACCCAGTACTTC.

The chain couples TRBV19 to TRBJ1-6; D remains ambiguous. V was cut by 4 bases and J by 6 bases, with 13 bases left in between. Germline V gives CDR1 LNHDA, CDR2 SQIVND (reference sequence). The CDR3 is 15 amino acids. CDR3 in amino acids: CASSTGEWSNSPLHF. The CDR3 bases are TGTGCCAGTAGTACCGGGGAGTGGAGTAATTCACCCCTCCACTTT.

The chain uses TRBV11-3 and TRBJ1-1; D call uncertain. CDR1 is SGHNT, CDR2 YENEEA, per germline. The CDR3 has 13 residues. Trimming stripped 7 bases from V and 5 bases from J, with 14 bases between. The CDR3 DNA follows: TGTGCCAGCACGCTCATGACGGGGACTGAAGCTTTCTTT. Amino acids: CASTLMTGTEAFF.

The chain is built from TRBV5-1 and TRBJ2-2; 9 bases fit TRBD2. The V segment lost 3 bases and the J segment 2 bases; nucleotides outside the gene matches: 2. The CDR3 consists of 15 residues. Germline values: CDR1 SGHRS, CDR2 YFSETQ. The CDR3 here is CASSSLAGNTGELFF. The CDR3 DNA follows: TGCGCCAGCAGCTCGCTAGCGGGAAACACCGGGGAGCTGTTTTTT.

This clone was recorded a few times. J is TRBJ2-6 and V is TRBV11-2, with D unclear. The CDR3 totals 15 residues. Trimming removed 2 bases at V and 1 base at J, with 6 bases between. The germline CDR1 and CDR2 sequences are SGHAT and FQNNGV. The CDR3 DNA follows: TGTGCCAGCAGCTTACTGGGATCTGGGGCCAACGTCCTGACTTTC. Translated, it gives CASSLLGSGANVLTF.

The V call is TRBV29-1, the J call TRBJ1-2; D call uncertain. This CDR3 comprises 13 residues. Trimming stripped 5 bases from V and 0 bases from J, with 10 bases between. Germline CDR1 and CDR2: SQVTM and ANQGSEA. CDR3 residues: CSVTRGSNYGYTF. The CDR3 DNA reads as TGCAGCGTTACCCGGGGATCTAACTATGGCTACACCTTC.

This clone came up once. V gene TRBV18 combines with J gene TRBJ1-1, with TRBD1 as a possible D gene (6 bases). Germline CDR1 KGHSH, CDR2 LQKENI. There are 13 residues in the CDR3. The V gene lost 5 bases and the J gene lost 7 bases, with 14 bases spanning the gap. The CDR3 region is CASSSSLDSEAFF. CDR3 nucleotides: TGTGCCAGCTCATCAAGCCTGGACAGTGAAGCTTTCTTT.

This rearrangement joins TRBV29-1 to TRBJ1-1, with D perhaps matching TRBD1 (5 bases). V lost 6 bases and J lost 7, with 9 bases in between. Germline V gene data show CDR1 as SQVTM and CDR2 as ANQGSEA. This CDR3 is 10 amino acids long. The chain's CDR3 is CSVYGGEAFF. In DNA form, the CDR3 reads TGCAGCGTATACGGGGGTGAAGCTTTCTTT.

The rearrangement links TRBV2 to TRBJ1-1, with TRBD1 matching 7 bases. V trimming: 6 bases; J trimming: 1 base; junction bases outside the gene matches: 5. The CDR3 loop spans 14 amino acids. Germline values: CDR1 SNHLY, CDR2 FYNNEI. The DNA of the CDR3 is TGTGCCAGCAGGTTGGGACAGAGGAACACTGAAGCTTTCTTT. Translation gives CASRLGQRNTEAFF.

The V call is TRBV10-1, the J call TRBJ2-5; a weak D match, TRBD1 (5 bases). The CDR3 loop spans 14 amino acids. Germline assignment: CDR1 WNHNN and CDR2 SYGVQD (reference sequence). V shed 3 bases and J shed 5 bases, with 13 bases lying between them. The CDR3 sequence is CASSDGQQVETQYF. CDR3 DNA: TGCGCCAGCAGTGATGGTCAACAGGTGGAGACCCAGTACTTC.

The rearrangement uses TRBV3-1 (or the pseudogene TRBV3-2) and TRBJ2-2, with 11 bases matching TRBD2. The V gene's germline CDR1 is LGHDT and CDR2 YNNKEL (reference sequence). Unmatched junction bases numbered 7, after V lost 6 bases and J lost 4 bases. CDR3 length: 16 residues. CDR3 coding DNA: TGTGCCAGCAGAACGGGACTAGCGGTGGGCACCGGGGAGCTGTTTTTT. As protein: CASRTGLAVGTGELFF.

This rearrangement joins TRBV11-2 to TRBJ2-3, with no clear D. Trimming took 3 bases from V and 2 from J, leaving 0 bases between them. In germline, CDR1 is SGHAT, CDR2 FQNNGV. The CDR3 totals 11 residues. The CDR3 spells CASSFTDTQYF. The CDR3 DNA sequence: TGTGCCAGCAGCTTCACAGATACGCAGTATTTT.

This rearrangement joins TRBV7-2 to TRBJ1-1; no clear D gene. Trimming left V 5 bases short and J 4 bases short, with 17 bases between. Germline V gene sequence: CDR1 SGHTA, CDR2 FQGNSA. The CDR3 is 15 amino acids. The CDR3 sequence: CASSRRGFSSTEAFF. Written as DNA, the CDR3 is TGTGCCAGCAGCCGTAGAGGGTTTAGCAGCACTGAAGCTTTCTTT.

This chain joins TRBV7-2 and TRBJ2-5, with 7 bases identical to TRBD1. This CDR3 contains 14 residues. J gave up 4 bases and V 5 bases, and 7 bases lay outside the gene matches. The germline gives CDR1 SGHTA, CDR2 FQGNSA. The CDR3 DNA reads TGTGCCAGCAGCCTTCCGGGACAGCCAGAGACCCAGTACTTC. It encodes CASSLPGQPETQYF.

The CDR3 loop reads CASSENPSGPYEQYF. In DNA, the CDR3 is TGTGCCAGCAGTGAAAACCCTAGCGGACCCTACGAGCAGTACTTC. This chain links TRBV2 with TRBJ2-7, with 7 bases identical to TRBD2. Germline assignment: CDR1 SNHLY and CDR2 FYNNEI. There are 15 residues in the CDR3. The V segment lost 2 bases and the J segment 2 bases; nucleotides outside the gene matches: 6.

This chain connects TRBV29-1 to TRBJ1-3; D call uncertain. The germline V gene has CDR1 SQVTM and CDR2 ANQGSEA. Trimming removed 4 bases at V and 0 bases at J, with 7 bases between. The CDR3 is 13 residues long. The CDR3 bases are TGCAGCGTTGGAACAAGCTCTGGAAACACCATATATTTT. The encoded protein is CSVGTSSGNTIYF.

The V call is TRBV2, the J call TRBJ2-3; possible D gene TRBD2, 6 bases. Germline assignment: CDR1 SNHLY and CDR2 FYNNEI. Between the trimmed V and J ends, which lost 5 bases and 2 bases, there was a span of 8 bases. The CDR3 extends over 13 amino acids. The CDR3 region is CASSRDFTDTQYF. As DNA, the CDR3 is TGTGCCAGCAGTCGGGACTTCACAGATACGCAGTATTTT.